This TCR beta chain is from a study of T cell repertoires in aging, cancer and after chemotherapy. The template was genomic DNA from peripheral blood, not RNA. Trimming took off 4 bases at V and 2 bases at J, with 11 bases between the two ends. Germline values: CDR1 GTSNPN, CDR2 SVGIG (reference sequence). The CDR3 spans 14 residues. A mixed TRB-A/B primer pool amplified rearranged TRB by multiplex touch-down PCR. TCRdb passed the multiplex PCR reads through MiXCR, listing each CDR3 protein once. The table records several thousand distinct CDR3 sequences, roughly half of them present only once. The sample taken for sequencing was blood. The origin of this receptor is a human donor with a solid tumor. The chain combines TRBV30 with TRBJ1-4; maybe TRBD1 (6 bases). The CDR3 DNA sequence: TGTGCCTGGAACAGGGATGTCACTAATGAAAAACTGTTTTTT. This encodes CAWNRDVTNEKLFF.